The rows below give T cell receptor beta chains drawn from one sample of a study of T cells in Graves' hyperthyroidism and ophthalmopathy. From the multiplex PCR reads, TCRdb called clonotypes with MiXCR, one entry per CDR3 protein. Of almost 250,000 distinct CDR3 sequences in the sample, about 25% are singletons; the top ten hold about a third. The specimen was blood. Receptors were obtained from a woman between 40 and 55 years old with Graves' ophthalmopathy. CDR3s include the opening cysteine and the closing phenylalanine or tryptophan. Fields, in order: clone size, D gene, V gene, J gene, CDR3 protein, CDR3 DNA. D genes are given only for firm matches. Clone size appears in some rows only: once, few, many, or a class for an expanded clone.

.	.	TRBV27	TRBJ1-2	CASRPKPGGFYGYTF	TGTGCCAGCAGACCGAAACCGGGGGGTTTCTATGGCTACACCTTC
.	.	TRBV27	TRBJ2-7	CASSLSPGRSTYEQYF	TGTGCCAGCAGTTTATCGCCCGGACGGTCTACCTACGAGCAGTACTTC
.	TRBD2	TRBV27	TRBJ2-7	CASSLSSGATYEQYF	TGTGCCAGCAGTTTGAGTAGCGGGGCCACCTACGAGCAGTACTTC
.	TRBD1	TRBV28	TRBJ1-4	CASSFQGGPNEKLFF	TGTGCCAGCAGTTTCCAGGGGGGGCCTAATGAAAAACTGTTTTTT
.	.	TRBV6-1	TRBJ1-2	CVSREYGYIF	TGTGTCAGCAGAGAGTATGGCTACATCTTC
many	.	TRBV12-3/TRBV12-4	TRBJ1-1	CASSPTVTATTEAFF	TGTGCCAGCAGTCCCACCGTGACAGCGACCACTGAAGCTTTCTTT
many	.	TRBV24-1	TRBJ2-7	CATSEGYEQYF	TGTGCCACCAGTGAGGGATACGAGCAGTACTTC
many	TRBD1	TRBV6-1	TRBJ1-2	CASSERTGGWRYYGYTF	TGTGCCAGCAGTGAAAGGACAGGTGGCTGGCGCTATTATGGCTACACCTTC
many	TRBD2	TRBV28	TRBJ2-5	CASSSTRTSGKETQYF	TGTGCCAGCAGTTCCACGCGGACTAGCGGGAAGGAGACCCAGTACTTC
few	.	TRBV12-3/TRBV12-4	TRBJ1-1	CASSFREAFF	TGTGCCAGCAGTTTTCGGGAAGCTTTCTTT
many	TRBD1	TRBV11-2	TRBJ1-1	CASSLRDRGAAFF	TGTGCCAGCAGCCTAAGGGACAGGGGGGCAGCTTTCTTT
few	TRBD1	TRBV6-2/TRBV6-3	TRBJ2-5	CASSYATGRETQYF	TGTGCCAGCAGTTACGCGACAGGGCGAGAGACCCAGTACTTC
many	TRBD2	TRBV19	TRBJ2-7	CASSPSRGTSGRSTYEQYF	TGTGCCAGTAGTCCCTCCCGAGGGACTAGCGGGAGGTCCACCTACGAGCAGTACTTC
.	TRBD2	TRBV6-5	TRBJ2-5	CASSYAPGLVAGETQYF	TGTGCCAGCAGTTACGCTCCCGGACTAGTCGCTGGGGAGACCCAGTACTTC
.	.	TRBV7-9	TRBJ2-7	CASSRLQSSYEQYF	TGTGCCAGCAGCAGACTCCAGTCGTCCTACGAGCAGTACTTC
many	.	TRBV5-1	TRBJ1-5	CASSLDSPNQPQHF	TGCGCCAGCAGCTTGGACAGCCCTAATCAGCCCCAGCATTTT
many	TRBD1	TRBV2	TRBJ2-7	CASSELGQGAYEQYF	TGTGCCAGCAGTGAGTTGGGACAGGGGGCCTACGAGCAGTACTTC
once	.	TRBV27	TRBJ1-1	CASSPPGFTEAFF	TGTGCCAGCAGTCCACCAGGGTTCACTGAAGCTTTCTTT
many	.	TRBV27	TRBJ2-7	CASSYVWVTYEQYF	TGTGCCAGCAGTTATGTCTGGGTTACCTACGAGCAGTACTTC
many	TRBD1	TRBV24-1	TRBJ1-2	CATSDHQSGGNYGYTF	TGTGCCACCAGTGACCACCAGTCAGGGGGCAACTATGGCTACACCTTC
.	.	TRBV7-8	TRBJ1-1	CASSPDTGPMGAFF	TGTGCCAGCAGCCCAGATACAGGTCCCATGGGAGCTTTCTTT
once	.	TRBV11-1	TRBJ1-1	CASREIERAGGSEAFF	TGTGCCAGCAGGGAGATCGAGCGGGCCGGTGGGTCTGAAGCTTTCTTT
many	.	TRBV12-3/TRBV12-4	TRBJ1-1	CASSLGGGQVEAFF	TGTGCCAGCAGTTTAGGTGGAGGGCAGGTTGAAGCTTTCTTT
.	.	TRBV12-3/TRBV12-4	TRBJ2-7	CASSVQNEQYF	TGTGCCAGCAGTGTACAGAACGAGCAGTACTTC
many	.	TRBV6-2/TRBV6-3	TRBJ1-6	CASSYSRTGSSYNSPLHF	TGTGCCAGCAGTTACTCGAGAACAGGGAGCTCCTATAATTCACCCCTCCACTTT
.	TRBD1	TRBV6-1	TRBJ1-5	CASSPGTGGYQPQHF	TGTGCCAGCAGCCCAGGGACAGGGGGATACCAGCCCCAGCATTTT
many	TRBD1	TRBV28	TRBJ1-2	CASSPDRVVTGYTF	TGTGCCAGCAGTCCCGACAGGGTGGTGACTGGCTACACCTTC
many	TRBD1	TRBV7-9	TRBJ1-1	CASSYGTGLGGTEAFF	TGTGCCAGCAGCTACGGGACAGGGTTGGGTGGCACTGAAGCTTTCTTT
many	.	TRBV12-1	TRBJ2-6	CASSLQLHMDLTTSGANVLTF	TGTGCCAGCAGCTTACAACTTCATATGGATCTGACGACCTCTGGGGCCAACGTCCTGACTTTC
many	.	TRBV10-1	TRBJ1-1	CASSESPENTEAFF	TGCGCCAGCAGTGAGTCTCCAGAGAACACTGAAGCTTTCTTT
many	.	TRBV28	TRBJ2-2	CASSRQLYTGELFF	TGTGCCAGCAGTCGACAGTTATATACCGGGGAGCTGTTTTTT
medium-sized	.	TRBV25-1	TRBJ1-2	CASTLGSNYGYTF	TGTGCCAGCACTCTTGGCAGTAACTATGGCTACACCTTC
few	.	TRBV12-3/TRBV12-4	TRBJ1-2	CASSTRQRDGYTF	TGTGCCAGCAGTACCAGACAGAGGGATGGCTACACCTTC
few	.	TRBV19	TRBJ2-2	CASSIGQVGGELFF	TGTGCCAGTAGTATAGGGCAGGTTGGCGGGGAGCTGTTTTTT
many	.	TRBV7-9	TRBJ1-1	CASSRRQPSTMNTEAFF	TGTGCCAGCAGCCGGAGACAGCCGAGCACTATGAACACTGAAGCTTTCTTT
many	.	TRBV5-4	TRBJ1-1	CASSDGLPNTEALF	TGTGCCAGCAGCGATGGACTCCCGAACACTGAAGCTCTCTTT
.	TRBD2	TRBV12-3/TRBV12-4	TRBJ2-7	CASSLGGGVGSYEQYF	TGTGCCAGCAGTTTAGGGGGGGGAGTGGGCTCCTACGAGCAGTACTTC
many	TRBD2	TRBV7-6	TRBJ2-7	CASSPSGSDPYEQYF	TGTGCCAGCAGCCCTAGCGGGAGCGATCCCTACGAGCAGTACTTC
many	.	TRBV6-2/TRBV6-3	TRBJ1-5	CASSYWGTSQHF	TGTGCCAGCAGTTACTGGGGCACTTCCCAGCATTTT
few	TRBD1	TRBV7-9	TRBJ2-5	CASSLEKTGRETQYF	TGTGCCAGCAGCTTAGAGAAGACAGGGCGAGAGACCCAGTACTTC
many	.	TRBV29-1	TRBJ2-5	CSVNREYETQYF	TGCAGCGTTAACCGGGAGTACGAGACCCAGTACTTC
many	.	TRBV19	TRBJ2-7	CASKGGGRYEQYF	TGTGCCAGTAAAGGAGGGGGCAGGTACGAGCAGTACTTC
many	.	TRBV5-1	TRBJ2-2	CASSLDWGRPGELFF	TGCGCCAGCAGCTTGGATTGGGGGCGCCCCGGGGAGCTGTTTTTT
many	.	TRBV27	TRBJ1-1	CASSPRFGEAFF	TGTGCCAGCTCTCCGAGGTTTGGTGAAGCTTTCTTT